Detailed here is one T cell receptor (beta chain). Its matching antigen is unknown. Subsets obtained from CD4+ cells comprised CD45RA+ naive and CD45RA-negative memory cells. This CDR3 spans 15 amino acids. The source of the sample is a study of shared clonotypes between healthy human individuals. Study-level results: The naive CD4 repertoires of several donors were compared, and approximately 5% of clonotypes were shared.

Profiled with immunoSEQ multiplex PCR; TCRdb holds only in-frame clones, not every one. This sample has roughly 530,000 clones, with roughly 95% found just once. This clonotype was obtained from a woman aged 25 to 45 in good health. The chain joins TRBV21-1 to TRBJ2-7; TRBD1, the D gene given by the table, was not confirmed from the DNA. TRBV21-1 is reported as a pseudogene. The sample taken for sequencing was naive CD4+ T cells sorted from blood. The subset is: CD45RA+ positively selected. CDR3 bases: TGTGCCAGCAGCAAACGGACAGGGAGGGACCACGAGCAGTACTTC. This codes for CASSKRTGRDHEQYF.